This T cell receptor beta chain was identified during a study of shared clonotypes between healthy human individuals. Repertoires were generated with immunoSEQ multiplex PCR, while TCRdb's copy carries only in-frame clones and drops some. The table includes about 2 million clones, 85% to 95% detected once. Terminally differentiated effector memory CD45RA+ cells were left out of the naive CD8 fraction, which was CD45RO-negative and positively selected for CCR7. Per the germline V gene, CDR1 is SGHRS and CDR2 is YFSETQ. CDR3 length: 16 residues. V shed 0 bases and J 6 bases; nucleotides not matched to a gene: 5.

V usage is TRBV5-1 and J usage is TRBJ2-2, with 10 bases matching TRBD2. The sequence was collected from a man between 18 and 35 years old in good health. The sequencing sample was made of naive CD8+ T cells sorted from blood. The CDR3: CASSLAPLAGAGELFF. CDR3 DNA: TGCGCCAGCAGCTTGGCCCCCCTAGCGGGAGCCGGGGAGCTGTTTTTT.